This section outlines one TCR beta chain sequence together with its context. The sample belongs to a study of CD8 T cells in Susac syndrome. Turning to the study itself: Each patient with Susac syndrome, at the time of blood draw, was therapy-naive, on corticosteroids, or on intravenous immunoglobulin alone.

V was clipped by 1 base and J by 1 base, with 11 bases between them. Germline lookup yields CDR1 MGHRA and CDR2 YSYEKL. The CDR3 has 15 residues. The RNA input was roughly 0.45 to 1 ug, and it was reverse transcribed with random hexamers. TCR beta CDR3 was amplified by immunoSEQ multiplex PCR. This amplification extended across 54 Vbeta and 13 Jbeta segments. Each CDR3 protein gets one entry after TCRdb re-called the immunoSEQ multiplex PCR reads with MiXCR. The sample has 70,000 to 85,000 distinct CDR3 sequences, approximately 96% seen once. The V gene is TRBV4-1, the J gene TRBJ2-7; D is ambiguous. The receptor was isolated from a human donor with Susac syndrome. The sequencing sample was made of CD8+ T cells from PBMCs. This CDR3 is CASSQGTVASYEQYF. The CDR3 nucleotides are TGCGCCAGCAGCCAAGGGACGGTGGCTTCCTACGAGCAGTACTTC.